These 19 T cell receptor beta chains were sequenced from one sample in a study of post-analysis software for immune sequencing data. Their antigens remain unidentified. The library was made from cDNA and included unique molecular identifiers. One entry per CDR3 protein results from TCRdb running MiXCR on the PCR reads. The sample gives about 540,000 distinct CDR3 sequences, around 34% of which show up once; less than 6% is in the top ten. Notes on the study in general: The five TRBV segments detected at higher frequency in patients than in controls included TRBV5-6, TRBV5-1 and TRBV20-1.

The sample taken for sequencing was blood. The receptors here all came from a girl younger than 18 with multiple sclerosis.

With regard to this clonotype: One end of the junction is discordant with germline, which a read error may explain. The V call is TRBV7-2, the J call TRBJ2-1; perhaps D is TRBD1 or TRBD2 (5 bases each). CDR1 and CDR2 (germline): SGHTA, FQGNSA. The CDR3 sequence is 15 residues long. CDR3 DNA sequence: TGTGTCAGCAGCTTAGTGAGGGGATCCTACAATGAGCAGTTCTTC. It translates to CVSSLVRGSYNEQFF.

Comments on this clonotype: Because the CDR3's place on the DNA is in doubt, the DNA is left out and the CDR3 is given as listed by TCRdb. The CDR3 reads CASSDTTAAEAFFGQGTKYF. This chain connects TRBV5-1 to TRBJ2-5; the DNA was not used to check the table's D call, TRBD1. The CDR3 is 20 amino acids long, termini counted. Per the germline V gene, CDR1 is SGHRS and CDR2 is YFSETQ.

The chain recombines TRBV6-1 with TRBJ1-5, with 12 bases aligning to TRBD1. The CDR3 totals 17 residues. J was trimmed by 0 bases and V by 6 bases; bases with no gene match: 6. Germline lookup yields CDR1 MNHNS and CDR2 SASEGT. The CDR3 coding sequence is TGTGCCAGCAGGTCCGGGACAGGGGGCAATAGCAATCAGCCCCAGCATTTT. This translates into CASRSGTGGNSNQPQHF.

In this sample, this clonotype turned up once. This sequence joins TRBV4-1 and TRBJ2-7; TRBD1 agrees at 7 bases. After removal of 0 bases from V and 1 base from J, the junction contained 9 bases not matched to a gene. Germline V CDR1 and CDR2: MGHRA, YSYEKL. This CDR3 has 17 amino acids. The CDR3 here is CASSQDFNRGVSYEQYF. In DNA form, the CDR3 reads TGCGCCAGCAGCCAAGATTTTAACAGGGGAGTTTCCTACGAGCAGTACTTC.

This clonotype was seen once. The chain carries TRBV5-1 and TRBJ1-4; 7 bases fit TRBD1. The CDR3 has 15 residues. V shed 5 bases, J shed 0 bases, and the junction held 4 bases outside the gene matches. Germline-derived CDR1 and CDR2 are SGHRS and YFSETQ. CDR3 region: CASRLTGATNEKLFF. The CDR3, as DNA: TGCGCCAGCAGACTTACAGGGGCAACTAATGAAAAACTGTTTTTT. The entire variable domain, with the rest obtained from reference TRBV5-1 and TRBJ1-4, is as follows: KAGVTQTPRYLIKTRGQQVTLSCSPISGHRSVSWYQQTPGQGLQFLFEYFSETQRNKGNFPGRFSGRQFSNSRSEMNVSTLELGDSALYLCASRLTGATNEKLFFGSGTQLSVL.

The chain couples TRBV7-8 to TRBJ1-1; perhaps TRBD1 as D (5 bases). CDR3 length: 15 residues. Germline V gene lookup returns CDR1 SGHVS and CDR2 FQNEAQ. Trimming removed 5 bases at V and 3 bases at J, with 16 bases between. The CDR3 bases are TGTGCCAGCAGCCCCCCCGGATGGGGGGACACTGAAGCTTTCTTT. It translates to CASSPPGWGDTEAFF. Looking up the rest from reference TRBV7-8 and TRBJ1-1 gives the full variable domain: GAGVSQSPRYKVAKRGQDVALRCDPISGHVSLFWYQQALGQGPEFLTYFQNEAQLDKSGLPSDRFFAERPEGSVSTLKIQRTQQEDSAVYLCASSPPGWGDTEAFFGQGTRLTVV.

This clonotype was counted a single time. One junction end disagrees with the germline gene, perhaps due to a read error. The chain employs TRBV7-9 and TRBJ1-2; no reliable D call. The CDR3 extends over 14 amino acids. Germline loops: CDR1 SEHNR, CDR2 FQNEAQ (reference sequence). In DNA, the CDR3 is TGTGCCAGCAGCTTAGATCAACATTACTATGGCTACATCTTC. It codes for CASSLDQHYYGYIF.

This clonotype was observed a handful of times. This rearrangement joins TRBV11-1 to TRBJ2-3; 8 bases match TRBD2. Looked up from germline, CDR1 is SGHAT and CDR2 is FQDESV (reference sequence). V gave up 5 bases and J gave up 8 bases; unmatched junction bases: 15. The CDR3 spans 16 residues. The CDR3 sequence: CASSHDGRGAPLTQYF. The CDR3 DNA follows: TGTGCCAGCAGCCACGACGGGCGGGGGGCCCCTCTTACGCAGTATTTT.

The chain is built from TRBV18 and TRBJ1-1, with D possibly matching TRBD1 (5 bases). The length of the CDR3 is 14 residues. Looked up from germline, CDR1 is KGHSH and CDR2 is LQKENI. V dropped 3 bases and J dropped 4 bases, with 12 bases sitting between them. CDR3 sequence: CASSPDWGGTEAFF. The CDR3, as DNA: TGTGCCAGCTCACCGGACTGGGGGGGCACTGAAGCTTTCTTT.

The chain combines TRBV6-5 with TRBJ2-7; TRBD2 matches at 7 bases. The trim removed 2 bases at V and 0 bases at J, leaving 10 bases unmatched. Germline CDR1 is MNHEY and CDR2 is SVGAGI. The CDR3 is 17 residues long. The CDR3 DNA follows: TGTGCCAGCAGTTACGGTGGGGCGGGGGTTAGCTCCTACGAGCAGTACTTC. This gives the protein CASSYGGAGVSSYEQYF.

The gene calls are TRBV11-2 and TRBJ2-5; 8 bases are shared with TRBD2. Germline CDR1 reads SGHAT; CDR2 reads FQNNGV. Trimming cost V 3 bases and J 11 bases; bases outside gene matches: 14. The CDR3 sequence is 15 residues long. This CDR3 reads CASSFGGGLAWEQYF. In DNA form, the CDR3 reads TGTGCCAGCAGCTTCGGCGGGGGGCTTGCCTGGGAGCAGTACTTC.

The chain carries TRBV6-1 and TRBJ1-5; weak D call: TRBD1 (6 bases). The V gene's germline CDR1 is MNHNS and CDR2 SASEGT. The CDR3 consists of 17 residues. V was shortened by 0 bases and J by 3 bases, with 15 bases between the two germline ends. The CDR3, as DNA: TGTGCCAGCAGTGAAGCGGCGGGGGGCGCGAACAATCAGCCCCAGCATTTT. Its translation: CASSEAAGGANNQPQHF.

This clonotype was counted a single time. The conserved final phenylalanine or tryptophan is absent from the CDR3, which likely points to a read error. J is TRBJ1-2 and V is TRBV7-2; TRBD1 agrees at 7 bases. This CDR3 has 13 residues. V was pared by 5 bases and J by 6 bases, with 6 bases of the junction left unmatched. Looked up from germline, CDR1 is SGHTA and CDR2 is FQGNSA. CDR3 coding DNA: TGTGCCAGCAGCACAGACAGGGTGCATGGCTACACCTGC. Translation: CASSTDRVHGYTC.

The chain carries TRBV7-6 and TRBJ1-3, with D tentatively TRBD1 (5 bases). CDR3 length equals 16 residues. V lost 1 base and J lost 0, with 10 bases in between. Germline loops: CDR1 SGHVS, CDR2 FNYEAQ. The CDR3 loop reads CASSLGDRRSGNTIYF. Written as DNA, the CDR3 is TGTGCCAGCAGCTTAGGGGACCGGCGCTCTGGAAACACCATATATTTT. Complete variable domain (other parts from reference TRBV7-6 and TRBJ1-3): GAGVSQSPRYKVTKRGQDVALRCDPISGHVSLYWYRQALGQGPEFLTYFNYEAQQDKSGLPNDRFSAERPEGSISTLTIQRTEQRDSAMYRCASSLGDRRSGNTIYFGEGSWLTVV.

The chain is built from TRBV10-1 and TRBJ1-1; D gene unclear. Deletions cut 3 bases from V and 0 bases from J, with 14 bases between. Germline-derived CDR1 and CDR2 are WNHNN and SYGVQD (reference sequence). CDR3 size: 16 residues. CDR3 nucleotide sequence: TGCGCCAGCAGTGATCCCCGGGCAGGCTTGAACACTGAAGCTTTCTTT. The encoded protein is CASSDPRAGLNTEAFF.

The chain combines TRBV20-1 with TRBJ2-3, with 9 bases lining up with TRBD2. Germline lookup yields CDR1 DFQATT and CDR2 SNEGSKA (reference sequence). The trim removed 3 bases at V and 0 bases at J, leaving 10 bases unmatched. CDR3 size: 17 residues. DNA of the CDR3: TGCAGTGCTAGTCCGCTAGCGGGACAAGCTAGCACAGATACGCAGTATTTT. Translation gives CSASPLAGQASTDTQYF.

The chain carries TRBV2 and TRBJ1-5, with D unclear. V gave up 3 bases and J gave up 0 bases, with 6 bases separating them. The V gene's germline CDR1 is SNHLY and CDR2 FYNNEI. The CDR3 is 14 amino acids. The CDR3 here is CASSDGDSNQPQHF. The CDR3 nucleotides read TGTGCCAGCAGTGACGGCGATAGCAATCAGCCCCAGCATTTT.

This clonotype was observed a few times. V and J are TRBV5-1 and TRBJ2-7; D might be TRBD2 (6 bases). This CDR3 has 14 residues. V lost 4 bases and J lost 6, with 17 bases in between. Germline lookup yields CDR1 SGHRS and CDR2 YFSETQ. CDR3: CASSPGGVVREQYF. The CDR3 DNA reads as TGCGCCAGCAGCCCAGGAGGGGTGGTTCGCGAGCAGTACTTC.

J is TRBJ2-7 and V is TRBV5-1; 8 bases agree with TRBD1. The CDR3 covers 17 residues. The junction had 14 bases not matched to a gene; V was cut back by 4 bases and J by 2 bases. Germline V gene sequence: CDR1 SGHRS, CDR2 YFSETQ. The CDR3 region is CASSPIFSGGAAYEQYF. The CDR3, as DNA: TGCGCCAGCAGCCCGATTTTTTCAGGGGGCGCAGCCTACGAGCAGTACTTC.